Listed here are 30 T cell receptor beta chains from one sample, sequenced in a study of shared clonotypes between healthy human individuals. Profiling relied on immunoSEQ multiplex PCR, and the TCRdb table lists in-frame clones only, not all of them. The sample consists of approximately 2,300,000 clones, 80% to 95% of them appearing once. The sequencing sample was made of naive CD4+ T cells from PBMCs. Subset given: CD45RA+ positively selected. The receptors derive from a man aged 18 to 29 in good health. Some clones in this sample may be carry-over from other donors' samples.

The chain uses TRBV6-6 and TRBJ2-5; no clear D. CDR1 MNHNY and CDR2 SVGAGI come from the germline V gene (reference sequence). The V end lost 8 bases, the J end lost 2 bases, and 6 bases lay between the germline ends. The CDR3 has 11 amino acids. CDR3 coding DNA: TGTGCCAGCGCGGTACAAGAGACCCAGTACTTC. It encodes CASAVQETQYF.

As concerns this clone: Sequence at one end of the junction differs from germline and may be a read error. This chain links TRBV19 with TRBJ1-2, with D unclear. CDR1 and CDR2 from the germline V gene are LNHDA and SQIVND (reference sequence). The CDR3 sequence is 13 residues long. CDR3 sequence: CASSIDLNYGYTF. CDR3 coding DNA: TGTGCCAGTAGCATAGACCTAAACTATGGCTACACCTTC.

The gene calls are TRBV9 and TRBJ1-6, with TRBD1 matching 7 bases. This CDR3 comprises 15 residues. The V and J ends lost 4 bases and 6 bases, in that order; junction bases with no gene match: 7. CDR1 and CDR2 from the germline V gene are SGDLS and YYNGEE. The CDR3 coding sequence is TGTGCCAGCAGCCCTAAACAGGGGAGTAATTCACCCCTCCACTTT. It codes for CASSPKQGSNSPLHF.

As for this clone: This sample includes further DNA sequences coding for the same CDR3. The chain carries TRBV18 and TRBJ2-7, with TRBD1 identical over 7 bases. Germline V gene data show CDR1 as KGHSH and CDR2 as LQKENI. V lost 4 bases to trimming and J lost 0 bases; unmatched junction nucleotides: 3. The CDR3 totals 14 residues. CDR3 residues: CASSQAGGSYEQYF. In DNA, the CDR3 is TGTGCCAGCTCACAGGCAGGGGGCTCCTACGAGCAGTACTTC.

This chain connects TRBV4-2 to TRBJ2-3; the match to TRBD2 covers 12 bases. The J segment lost 5 bases and the V segment lost 2 bases, leaving 11 bases of the junction unmatched. From germline, CDR1 is LGHNA and CDR2 YNFKEQ. The CDR3 is 18 residues long. This chain's CDR3 is CASSQKRASGRAGDTQYF. The DNA of the CDR3 is TGTGCCAGCAGCCAAAAACGAGCTAGCGGGAGGGCAGGAGATACGCAGTATTTT.

This chain connects TRBV4-3 to TRBJ2-4, with a tentative D call TRBD2 (5 bases). Germline-derived CDR1 and CDR2 are LGHNA and YSLEER. V was pared by 0 bases and J by 6 bases, with 12 bases between. The CDR3 length is 15 residues. In DNA, the CDR3 is TGCGCCAGCAGCCAAGAAAAGGCCAGCGGAAACATTCAGTACTTC. It specifies CASSQEKASGNIQYF.

With respect to this clone: This CDR3 is also generated by other DNA sequences in the sample. The chain uses TRBV28 and TRBJ2-3, with D unclear. CDR1 is MDHEN, CDR2 SYDVKM, per germline. The length of the CDR3 is 13 residues. The germline V and J ends were trimmed by 5 bases and 0 bases, with 6 bases remaining between them. The CDR3 loop reads CASSRPSTDTQYF. Here the CDR3 DNA reads TGTGCCAGCAGTCGCCCGAGCACAGATACGCAGTATTTT.

DNA of the CDR3: TGTGCCAGCAGCATCCGGACTGGATCCTACGAGCAGTACTTC. Translation: CASSIRTGSYEQYF. V is TRBV7-9 and J is TRBJ2-7; D perhaps matches TRBD2 (5 bases). CDR1 and CDR2 (germline): SEHNR, FQNEAQ (reference sequence). The CDR3 is 14 amino acids. V was pared by 5 bases and J by 1 base, with 12 bases between.

This chain uses TRBV25-1 with TRBJ2-3; 12 bases fit TRBD1. The V gene end was trimmed by 1 base and the J gene end by 4 bases; junction bases not matched to a gene: 3. The CDR3 runs 16 residues. In germline, CDR1 is MGHDK, CDR2 SYGVNS. Here the CDR3 reads CASSELGQGAADTQYF. The CDR3 DNA follows: TGTGCCAGCAGTGAATTGGGACAGGGGGCGGCAGATACGCAGTATTTT.

The rearrangement joins TRBV18 to TRBJ1-2; D uncertain. The CDR3 is made up of 14 amino acids. The V end was cut by 1 base, the J end by 1 base, with 7 bases between. The germline gives CDR1 KGHSH, CDR2 LQKENI. This CDR3 reads CASSPLDYNYGYTF. DNA of the CDR3: TGTGCCAGCTCACCACTTGACTATAACTATGGCTACACCTTC.

The CDR3 spells CSGSRPLTDTQYF. In DNA form, the CDR3 reads TGCAGCGGCTCGAGGCCTCTCACAGATACGCAGTATTTT. The chain joins TRBV29-1 to TRBJ2-3; D unclear. The CDR3 has 13 amino acids. The germline gives CDR1 SQVTM, CDR2 ANQGSEA. The V end lost 7 bases, the J end lost 2 bases, and 13 bases lay between the germline ends.

This chain uses TRBV7-3 with TRBJ2-5; perhaps TRBD2 as D (6 bases). Trimming took off 2 bases at V and 5 bases at J, with 9 bases between the two ends. CDR3 length equals 13 residues. Germline-derived CDR1 and CDR2 are SGHTA and FQGTGA. CDR3 bases: TGTGCCAGCAGCTTAGGAGGGATGGAGACCCAGTACTTC. Its protein is CASSLGGMETQYF. The whole variable domain, remainder taken from reference TRBV7-3 and TRBJ2-5, is GAGVSQTPSNKVTEKGKYVELRCDPISGHTALYWYRQSLGQGPEFLIYFQGTGAADDSGLPNDRFFAVRPEGSVSTLKIQRTERGDSAVYLCASSLGGMETQYFGPGTRLLVL.

The sample holds one count of this clone. This sequence joins TRBV14 and TRBJ1-1; D is perhaps TRBD1 (6 bases). The CDR3 is made up of 16 amino acids. Germline-derived CDR1 and CDR2 are SGHDN and FVKESK. V lost 0 bases, J lost 3 bases, and 14 bases lay in between. The CDR3: CASSQDRNRADTEAFF. The CDR3 coding sequence is TGTGCCAGCAGCCAAGACCGCAACAGGGCAGACACTGAAGCTTTCTTT.

This rearrangement joins TRBV6-5 to TRBJ2-6, with D uncertain. CDR1 is MNHEY and CDR2 is SVGAGI in the germline V gene. CDR3 size: 16 residues. Trimming took off 4 bases at V and 0 bases at J, with 10 bases between the two ends. Here the CDR3 reads CASSFGWRSGANVLTF. The CDR3 coding sequence is TGTGCCAGCAGTTTCGGGTGGCGCTCTGGGGCCAACGTCCTGACTTTC.

The chain joins TRBV10-3 to TRBJ2-7, with 7 bases fitting TRBD1. Germline CDR1 ENHRY, CDR2 SYGVKD. The CDR3 spans 16 residues. V lost 2 bases and J lost 1; bases outside the gene matches: 8. The CDR3 here is CAISESIGTASYEQYF. The CDR3 DNA sequence: TGTGCCATCAGTGAGAGCATCGGGACAGCTTCCTACGAGCAGTACTTC.

CDR3: CASRSSGGTHYEQYF. CDR3 nucleotide sequence: TGTGCCAGCAGATCTAGTGGCGGGACCCACTACGAGCAGTACTTC. This sequence joins TRBV6-5 and TRBJ2-7, with D maybe TRBD2 (6 bases). The germline V gene encodes CDR1 MNHEY and CDR2 SVGAGI. The V gene lost 6 bases and the J gene lost 3 bases, with 18 bases spanning the gap. This CDR3 has 15 amino acids.

This chain connects TRBV28 to TRBJ1-4, with TRBD1 matching over 7 bases. The V gene's germline CDR1 is MDHEN and CDR2 SYDVKM. This CDR3 comprises 15 residues. V lost 6 bases, J lost 7 bases, and 11 bases stayed unmatched. The CDR3 DNA sequence: TGTGCCAGCAGCCTGAGGGGGCAGGTTGGTGAAAAACTGTTTTTT. Residues: CASSLRGQVGEKLFF.

V usage is TRBV9 and J usage is TRBJ2-3; 9 nucleotides line up with TRBD2. The CDR3 length is 17 residues. V dropped 4 bases and J dropped 2; count of bases not matched to a gene: 11. Looked up from germline, CDR1 is SGDLS and CDR2 is YYNGEE. CDR3 loop: CASSPTHAGGPTDTQYF. CDR3 DNA sequence: TGTGCCAGCAGCCCCACCCATGCGGGAGGGCCCACAGATACGCAGTATTTT.

V is TRBV5-4 and J is TRBJ2-3; maybe TRBD2 (6 bases). Deletions cut 4 bases from V and 9 bases from J, with 9 bases between. The CDR3 consists of 11 residues. Germline V gene data show CDR1 as SGHNT and CDR2 as YYREEE (reference sequence). The CDR3, as DNA: TGTGCCAGCAGCCGGGACTCCACGCAGTATTTT. This codes for CASSRDSTQYF. Looking up the rest from reference TRBV5-4 and TRBJ2-3 gives the full variable domain: ETGVTQSPTHLIKTRGQQVTLRCSSQSGHNTVSWYQQALGQGPQFIFQYYREEENGRGNFPPRFSGLQFPNYSSELNVNALELDDSALYLCASSRDSTQYFGPGTRLTVL.

This rearrangement joins TRBV4-1 to TRBJ2-7; no firm D call. This CDR3 has 12 residues. Trimming left V 8 bases short and J 2 bases short, with 10 bases between. Per germline, CDR1 MGHRA and CDR2 YSYEKL. The CDR3 spells CASGRTTYEQYF. The DNA of the CDR3 is TGCGCCAGCGGTCGGACCACCTACGAGCAGTACTTC.

The table lists this clone with a few counts. The chain combines TRBV30 with TRBJ1-2, with 7 bases that match TRBD1. V lost 5 bases, J lost 3 bases, and 9 bases stayed unmatched. Germline V gene sequence: CDR1 GTSNPN, CDR2 SVGIG (reference sequence). The length of the CDR3 is 14 residues. This CDR3 is CAWVRQGSHYGYTF. The CDR3 region has the DNA TGTGCCTGGGTCCGACAGGGCTCTCACTATGGCTACACCTTC.

This clone occurred once. The chain links TRBV18 to TRBJ2-7, with D possibly being TRBD2 (6 bases). There are 16 residues in the CDR3. Germline V gene sequence: CDR1 KGHSH, CDR2 LQKENI. V dropped 4 bases and J dropped 2 bases, with 18 bases sitting between them. The CDR3 bases are TGTGCCAGCTCACGGGGACTCCCCTCCACTACCTACGAGCAGTACTTC. The encoded protein is CASSRGLPSTTYEQYF.

This clone was observed a single time. This chain connects TRBV7-3 to TRBJ1-4; D remains ambiguous. The CDR3 is made up of 17 amino acids. Trimming took 2 bases from V and 4 from J, leaving 17 bases between them. Per the germline V gene, CDR1 is SGHTA and CDR2 is FQGTGA. The CDR3 region is CASSLHPRGLGNEKLFF. The CDR3 nucleotides read TGTGCCAGCAGCTTACACCCCCGCGGCTTGGGTAATGAAAAACTGTTTTTT.

CDR3 in amino acids: CASSLGRASGGETQYF. Written as DNA, the CDR3 is TGTGCCAGCAGCTTGGGTCGGGCTAGCGGTGGAGAGACCCAGTACTTC. The chain has TRBV5-5 and TRBJ2-5; TRBD2 aligns across 7 bases. Trimming at V came to 0 bases and at J to 4 bases, leaving 9 bases not matched to a gene. This CDR3 spans 16 amino acids. CDR1 and CDR2 (germline): SGHKS, YYEKEE (reference sequence).

The J gene is TRBJ2-7, the V gene TRBV5-1; D is uncertain. V lost 4 bases to trimming and J lost 5 bases, with 7 bases between them. Germline V gives CDR1 SGHRS, CDR2 YFSETQ. CDR3 length equals 11 residues. The CDR3 protein is CASSIADEQYF. CDR3 in DNA: TGCGCCAGCAGCATAGCAGACGAGCAGTACTTC.

This rearrangement joins TRBV25-1 to TRBJ2-3; TRBD2 matches at 8 bases. Unmatched junction bases numbered 9, after V lost 6 bases and J lost 4 bases. Germline-derived CDR1 and CDR2 are MGHDK and SYGVNS. The CDR3 totals 15 residues. The CDR3 here is CASSRDGRGPDTQYF. The CDR3 DNA reads TGTGCCAGCAGCAGGGACGGGAGGGGCCCAGATACGCAGTATTTT.

The V and J genes are TRBV7-9 and TRBJ2-5, with unresolved D. V lost 1 base to trimming and J lost 4 bases, with 7 bases between them. This CDR3 is 13 amino acids long. From germline, CDR1 is SEHNR and CDR2 FQNEAQ (reference sequence). The CDR3 loop is CASSLVVGETQYF. CDR3 DNA sequence: TGTGCCAGCAGCTTAGTTGTGGGAGAGACCCAGTACTTC.

This chain uses TRBV4-3 with TRBJ2-5; the D is unclear. From germline, CDR1 is LGHNA and CDR2 YSLEER. CDR3 length: 15 residues. V lost 0 bases to trimming and J lost 3 bases, with 11 bases between them. CDR3 nucleotides: TGCGCCAGCAGCCAAGATTTAACGCGAAAAGAGACCCAGTACTTC. It codes for CASSQDLTRKETQYF.

The chain employs TRBV18 and TRBJ2-3; D is possibly TRBD2 (6 bases). The CDR3 runs 15 residues. Germline V lookup: CDR1 KGHSH, CDR2 LQKENI. V lost 8 bases, J lost 2 bases, and 17 bases lay in between. Here the CDR3 reads CASASGGGYTDTQYF. For the CDR3, the DNA is TGTGCCAGCGCATCTGGAGGAGGGTACACAGATACGCAGTATTTT.

This sequence joins TRBV11-2 and TRBJ1-2, with a weak D call TRBD1 (6 bases). Germline-derived CDR1 and CDR2 are SGHAT and FQNNGV. Trimming shortened V by 5 bases and J by 8 bases, and 15 bases separated the two germline ends. The length of the CDR3 is 13 residues. CDR3: CASSDPQGRGYTF. Here the CDR3 DNA reads TGTGCCAGCAGCGACCCACAGGGTCGGGGCTACACCTTC. The full variable domain, its missing parts supplied by reference TRBV11-2 and TRBJ1-2, is EAGVAQSPRYKIIEKRQSVAFWCNPISGHATLYWYQQILGQGPKLLIQFQNNGVVDDSQLPKDRFSAERLKGVDSTLKIQPAKLEDSAVYLCASSDPQGRGYTFGSGTRLTVV.